This paragraph reports one T cell receptor (beta chain). Its antigen is not identified. CDR1 and CDR2 from the germline V gene are MNHEY and SVGAGI. CDR3 length equals 14 residues. With 7 bases removed from V and 4 bases from J, the gap between germline ends came to 13 bases. The data originate from a study of T cell responses to AZD1222 COVID-19 vaccine. General study findings and limits: None of the repertoires were sampled until the peak T cell response had passed. Baseline serostatus was positive in only a handful of AZD1222 recipients.

Libraries were prepared by immunoSEQ multiplex PCR; TCRdb keeps only in-frame clonotypes and omits some of them. The table records nearly 110,000 clones, 87% of them present only once. This rearrangement joins TRBV6-5 to TRBJ1-4; D unresolved. The sample was peripheral blood, taken 28 days after the second AZD1222 dose. This TCR derives from an adult who received the AZD1222 COVID-19 vaccine. The CDR3 loop reads CASTVGSFNEKLFF. The CDR3 DNA sequence: TGTGCCAGCACGGTGGGCAGTTTTAATGAAAAACTGTTTTTT.